Listed here are 6 T cell receptor beta chains from one sample, sequenced in a study of blood T cell repertoires in COVID-19. Profiling relied on immunoSEQ multiplex PCR, and the TCRdb table lists in-frame clones only, not all of them. The table shows roughly 140,000 clones, with 80% to 85% occurring only once. Sequencing was performed on peripheral blood. Source of these receptors: a human donor in a cohort sampled during active COVID-19.

J is TRBJ2-1 and V is TRBV11-2; 9 bases are shared with TRBD2. The germline gives CDR1 SGHAT, CDR2 FQNNGV. The CDR3 has 14 amino acids. Trimming took 5 bases from V and 10 from J; bases not matched to a gene: 9. As DNA, the CDR3 is TGTGCCAGCAGCCCTCCGGGACTAGCTCCCGAGCAGTTCTTC. Amino acid sequence: CASSPPGLAPEQFF.

There are a few counts of this clone. The rearrangement joins TRBV6-5 to TRBJ1-1, with 8 bases that match TRBD1. CDR3 length: 15 residues. V lost 5 bases, J lost 0 bases, and 5 bases stayed unmatched. Germline loops: CDR1 MNHEY, CDR2 SVGAGI. CDR3 protein: CASSKLQGVNTEAFF. CDR3 DNA: TGTGCCAGCAGTAAACTACAGGGGGTGAACACTGAAGCTTTCTTT.

The chain has TRBV4-2 and TRBJ2-6; D is uncertain. The CDR3 runs to 18 residues. Per germline, CDR1 LGHNA and CDR2 YNFKEQ. Trimming pared 4 bases from V and 0 bases from J, leaving 16 bases between. DNA of the CDR3: TGTGCCAGCAGCCCTCGGGTGAGCGTTAACTCTGGGGCCAACGTCCTGACTTTC. This gives the protein CASSPRVSVNSGANVLTF.

The V and J genes are TRBV28 and TRBJ1-3; 8 bases match TRBD1. The germline CDR1 and CDR2 sequences are MDHEN and SYDVKM. This CDR3 comprises 15 residues. V trimming: 7 bases; J trimming: 0 bases; junction bases outside the gene matches: 5. This CDR3 reads CASNRGELSGNTIYF. CDR3 coding DNA: TGTGCCAGCAACAGGGGGGAACTCTCTGGAAACACCATATATTTT.

The sample holds many counts of this clone. CDR3 loop: CASSLGAGAQGYEQYF. The CDR3 DNA follows: TGTGCCAGCAGCTTGGGAGCGGGGGCGCAGGGATACGAGCAGTACTTC. The chain couples TRBV5-6 to TRBJ2-7, with 8 bases that match TRBD2. After removal of 0 bases from V and 4 bases from J, the junction contained 9 bases not matched to a gene. Germline CDR1 SGHDT, CDR2 YYEEEE. The CDR3 length is 16 residues.

The rearrangement uses TRBV9 and TRBJ2-7; D is possibly TRBD2 (6 bases). The V end was cut by 7 bases, the J end by 0 bases, with 14 bases between. The V gene's germline CDR1 is SGDLS and CDR2 YYNGEE. This CDR3 spans 14 amino acids. The CDR3: CASAGSPSSYEQYF. The CDR3 region has the DNA TGTGCCAGCGCGGGAAGCCCCAGCTCCTACGAGCAGTACTTC.